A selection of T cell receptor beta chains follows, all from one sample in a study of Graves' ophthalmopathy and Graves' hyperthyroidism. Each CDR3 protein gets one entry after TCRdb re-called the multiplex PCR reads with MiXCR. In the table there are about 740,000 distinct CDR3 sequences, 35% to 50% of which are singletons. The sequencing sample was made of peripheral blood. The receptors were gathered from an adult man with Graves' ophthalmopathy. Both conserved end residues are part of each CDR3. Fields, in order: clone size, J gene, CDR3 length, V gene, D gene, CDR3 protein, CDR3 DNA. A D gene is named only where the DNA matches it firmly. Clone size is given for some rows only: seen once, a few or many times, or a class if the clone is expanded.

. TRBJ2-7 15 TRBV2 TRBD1 CASSPGQGVFAEQYF TGTGCCAGCTCTCCGGGACAGGGAGTTTTCGCGGAGCAGTACTTC
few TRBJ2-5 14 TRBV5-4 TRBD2 CASSVRGAEETQYF TGTGCCAGCAGCGTGCGGGGGGCGGAAGAGACCCAGTACTTC
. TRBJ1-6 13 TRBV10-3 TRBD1 CAIRGTVNSPLHF TGTGCCATCCGGGGGACAGTAAATTCACCCCTCCACTTT
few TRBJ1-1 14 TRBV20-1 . CSARGSTWNTEAFF TGCAGTGCTAGAGGCTCGACCTGGAACACTGAAGCTTTCTTT
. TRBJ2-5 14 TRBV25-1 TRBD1 CASSDFTGAETQYF TGTGCCAGCAGTGATTTTACAGGGGCAGAGACCCAGTACTTC
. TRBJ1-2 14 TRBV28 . CASSLSFGVYGYTF TGTGCCAGCAGTTTATCGTTCGGGGTCTATGGCTACACCTTC
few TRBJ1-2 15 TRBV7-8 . CASSQQGALNYGYTF TGTGCCAGCAGCCAGCAAGGGGCTCTTAACTATGGCTACACCTTC
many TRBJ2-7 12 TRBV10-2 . CASGQRSYEQYF TGCGCCAGTGGGCAGCGCTCCTACGAGCAGTACTTC
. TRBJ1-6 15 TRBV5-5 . CASSQGRGSGSPLHF TGTGCCAGCAGCCAAGGCAGAGGGTCGGGTTCACCCCTCCACTTT
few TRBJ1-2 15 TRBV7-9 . CASGTGQLRDYGYTF TGCGCCAGCGGAACTGGACAGCTACGGGACTATGGCTACACCTTC
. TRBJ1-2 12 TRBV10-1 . CASTGELYGYTF TGCGCCAGCACGGGGGAACTCTATGGCTACACCTTC
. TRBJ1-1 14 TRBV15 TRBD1 CATSRGRQGGEAFF TGTGCCACCAGCAGAGGTAGACAGGGCGGTGAAGCTTTCTTT
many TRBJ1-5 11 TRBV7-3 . CASSCTGTQHF TGTGCCAGCAGCTGTACCGGGACCCAGCATTTT
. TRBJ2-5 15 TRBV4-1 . CASSQDRGPMGTQYF TGCGCCAGCAGCCAAGACAGGGGCCCTATGGGGACCCAGTACTTC
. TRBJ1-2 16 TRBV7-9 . CASSGGARGANYGYTF TGTGCCAGCAGCGGGGGGGCAAGGGGTGCTAACTATGGCTACACCTTC
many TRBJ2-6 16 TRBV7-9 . CASSPRGGTGANVLTF TGTGCCAGCAGCCCGAGGGGGGGGACTGGGGCCAACGTCCTGACTTTC
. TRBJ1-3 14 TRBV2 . CASIRDGGRHTIYF TGTGCCAGCATTCGGGACGGGGGTCGACACACCATATATTTT
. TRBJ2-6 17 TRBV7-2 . CASSFGQIISGANVLTF TGTGCCAGCAGCTTCGGACAGATAATCTCTGGGGCCAACGTCCTGACTTTC
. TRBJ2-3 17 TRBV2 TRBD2 CASSDGLAGGRAESQYF TGTGCCAGCAGCGACGGACTAGCGGGAGGGAGGGCGGAGTCGCAGTATTTT
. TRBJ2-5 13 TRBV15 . CATSSLKGETQYF TGTGCCACCAGCAGCCTGAAGGGAGAGACCCAGTACTTC
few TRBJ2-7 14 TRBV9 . CASSVGRRSYEQYF TGTGCCAGCAGCGTAGGTCGCCGCTCCTACGAGCAGTACTTC
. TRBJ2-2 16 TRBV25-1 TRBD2 CASSFELAGNTGELFF TGTGCCAGCAGTTTCGAACTAGCGGGGAACACCGGGGAGCTGTTTTTT